This T cell receptor (beta chain) was recovered during a study of beta chain features in type 1 diabetes. This clone was counted between two and nine times. Without exception, sorted populations had purity beyond 98%. Every bit of the isolated RNA underwent reverse transcription, so sequencing read expressed TCRB transcripts. There were about 3.57 million reads on average in the naive, central memory and regulatory T cell samples. The table came from immunoSEQ multiplex PCR; TCRdb's copy has only in-frame clones and leaves some out. The table shows 430,000 or so clones, with 10% to 12% occurring only once. This clonotype was obtained from a woman younger than 35 in good health. Sequencing was performed on naive CD4+ T cells from blood.

The CDR3 is CASRRDAYSYNEQFF. For the CDR3, the DNA is TGTGCCAGCAGACGGGACGCCTACTCCTACAATGAGCAGTTCTTC. V gene TRBV2 combines with J gene TRBJ2-1; D may match TRBD1 or TRBD2 (5 bases each). Deletions cut 6 bases from V and 0 bases from J, with 12 bases between. Per germline, CDR1 SNHLY and CDR2 FYNNEI. The CDR3 loop spans 15 amino acids.